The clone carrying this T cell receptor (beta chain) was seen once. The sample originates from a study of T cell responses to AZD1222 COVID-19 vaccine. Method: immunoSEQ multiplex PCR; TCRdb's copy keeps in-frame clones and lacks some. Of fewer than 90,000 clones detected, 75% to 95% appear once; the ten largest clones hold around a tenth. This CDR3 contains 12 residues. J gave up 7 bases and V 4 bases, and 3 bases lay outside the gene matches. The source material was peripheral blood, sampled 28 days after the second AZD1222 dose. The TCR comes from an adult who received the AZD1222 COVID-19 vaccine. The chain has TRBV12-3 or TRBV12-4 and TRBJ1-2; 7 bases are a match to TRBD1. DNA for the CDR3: TGTGCCAGCAGTTGGACAGGCGGTGGCTACACCTTC. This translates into CASSWTGGGYTF.